These T cell receptor beta chains were read from a single sample in a study of T-cell memory formation after mild COVID-19. TCRdb reprocessed the 5' RACE reads via MiXCR and lists one record per CDR3 protein. The sample carries 190,000 or so distinct CDR3 sequences, about a fifth recorded once. Sequenced input: PBMCs or a T cell subset sorted from them (not recorded which). Receptors were obtained from an adult woman who had mild COVID-19 (a few samples of this study predate the infection). Cell type and time point are not known. Each CDR3 is given with its conserved first and last residue. The D gene is left open where the match is weak. Expanded clones get a size class; other rows say once, few or many, or leave the size out.

clone size: -; D gene: -; J gene: TRBJ2-1; V gene: TRBV24-1; CDR3 DNA: TGTGCCACCAGTGATCCGTGGGATGAGCAGTTCTTC; CDR3 protein: CATSDPWDEQFF
clone size: -; D gene: -; J gene: TRBJ1-2; V gene: TRBV6-5; CDR3 DNA: TGTGCCAGCAGTTCCGCGGCGCTTAACTATGGCTACACCTTC; CDR3 protein: CASSSAALNYGYTF
clone size: -; D gene: -; J gene: TRBJ2-4; V gene: TRBV15; CDR3 DNA: TGTGCCACCAGCAGTCCCCCGTCCCTAGCCAAAAACATTCAGTACTTC; CDR3 protein: CATSSPPSLAKNIQYF
clone size: -; D gene: TRBD2; J gene: TRBJ2-5; V gene: TRBV5-1; CDR3 DNA: TGCGCCAGCAGAGGGAGGGACTGGGAGACCCAGTACTTC; CDR3 protein: CASRGRDWETQYF
clone size: few; D gene: -; J gene: TRBJ2-2; V gene: TRBV24-1; CDR3 DNA: TGTGCCACCAGTGATTTAAGTGCCGGGACGGACACCGGGGAGCTGTTTTTT; CDR3 protein: CATSDLSAGTDTGELFF
clone size: -; D gene: -; J gene: TRBJ1-1; V gene: TRBV29-1; CDR3 DNA: TGCAGCGTTGATATAGTCACTGAAGCTTTCTTT; CDR3 protein: CSVDIVTEAFF
clone size: -; D gene: -; J gene: TRBJ2-2; V gene: TRBV9; CDR3 DNA: TGTGCCAGCAGCGTAAATAGACTAACGAGCACCGGGGAGCTGTTTTTT; CDR3 protein: CASSVNRLTSTGELFF
clone size: -; D gene: -; J gene: TRBJ2-1; V gene: TRBV5-1; CDR3 DNA: TGCGCCAGCAGCTCAATAATACCCAGTGGGGGAGGAGAAGGCTACAATGAGCAGTTCTTC; CDR3 protein: CASSSIIPSGGGEGYNEQFF
clone size: -; D gene: -; J gene: TRBJ1-5; V gene: TRBV9; CDR3 DNA: TGTGCCAGCAGCGTCAGCGGTGGTCAGCCCCAGCATTTT; CDR3 protein: CASSVSGGQPQHF
clone size: -; D gene: -; J gene: TRBJ2-7; V gene: TRBV5-6; CDR3 DNA: TGTGCCAGCAGCTTCAGTACTATCAACTCCTACGAGCAGTACTTC; CDR3 protein: CASSFSTINSYEQYF
clone size: few; D gene: TRBD1; J gene: TRBJ2-5; V gene: TRBV6-5; CDR3 DNA: TGTGCCAGCAGTTACTTCGGACAGGGGGAGACCCAGTACTTC; CDR3 protein: CASSYFGQGETQYF
clone size: few; D gene: -; J gene: TRBJ2-7; V gene: TRBV7-9; CDR3 DNA: TGTGCCAGCAGCCCCGAGGCATGGACTGGCTACGAGCAGTACTTC; CDR3 protein: CASSPEAWTGYEQYF
clone size: -; D gene: -; J gene: TRBJ1-1; V gene: TRBV20-1; CDR3 DNA: TGCAGTGCTATTATGAACACTGAAGCTTTCTTT; CDR3 protein: CSAIMNTEAFF
clone size: few; D gene: TRBD1; J gene: TRBJ2-5; V gene: TRBV4-1; CDR3 DNA: TGCGCCAGCAACCGGGACAGGGGAGACCAAGAGACCCAGTACTTC; CDR3 protein: CASNRDRGDQETQYF
clone size: -; D gene: -; J gene: TRBJ2-7; V gene: TRBV7-9; CDR3 DNA: TGTGCCAGCAGCTCCGTTCCTAGCTACTACGAGCAGTACTTC; CDR3 protein: CASSSVPSYYEQYF
clone size: few; D gene: TRBD2; J gene: TRBJ2-3; V gene: TRBV19; CDR3 DNA: TGTGCCAGTAGTTTAGCGGGAGGATTCTCTACGCAGTATTTT; CDR3 protein: CASSLAGGFSTQYF
clone size: -; D gene: -; J gene: TRBJ2-7; V gene: TRBV20-1; CDR3 DNA: TGCAGTGCTATCAGTACTAGCTCCTACGAGCAGTACTTC; CDR3 protein: CSAISTSSYEQYF
clone size: -; D gene: -; J gene: TRBJ2-2; V gene: TRBV11-3; CDR3 DNA: TGTGCCAGCACTCCGGGGGAGATACGCGCCGGGGAGCTGTTTTTT; CDR3 protein: CASTPGEIRAGELFF
clone size: -; D gene: TRBD2; J gene: TRBJ2-1; V gene: TRBV6-5; CDR3 DNA: TGTGCCAGCAAGAATAGCGGGAGCGGTGGTGAGCAGTTCTTC; CDR3 protein: CASKNSGSGGEQFF
clone size: -; D gene: -; J gene: TRBJ2-3; V gene: TRBV7-8; CDR3 DNA: TGTGCCAGCAGCTTACCTCCGGCAGATACGCAGTATTTT; CDR3 protein: CASSLPPADTQYF
clone size: few; D gene: -; J gene: TRBJ2-3; V gene: TRBV2; CDR3 DNA: TGTGCCAGTCAGGGGGTCGGAGGGACAGATACGCAGTATTTT; CDR3 protein: CASQGVGGTDTQYF
clone size: -; D gene: -; J gene: TRBJ2-3; V gene: TRBV9; CDR3 DNA: TGTGCCAGCAGCGTAGGGAGGGACTTTCGCACAGATACGCAGTATTTT; CDR3 protein: CASSVGRDFRTDTQYF
clone size: -; D gene: TRBD2; J gene: TRBJ2-7; V gene: TRBV19; CDR3 DNA: TGTGCCAGTAGTACCCTTAGCGGGCGTCCCTACGAGCAGTACTTC; CDR3 protein: CASSTLSGRPYEQYF
clone size: few; D gene: -; J gene: TRBJ2-1; V gene: TRBV7-9; CDR3 DNA: TGTGCCAGCAAAAAGGGGAGCTCCTACAATGAGCAGTTCTTC; CDR3 protein: CASKKGSSYNEQFF
clone size: few; D gene: -; J gene: TRBJ1-4; V gene: TRBV28; CDR3 DNA: TGTGCCAGCAGTCCCCCCCAGGAAAAACTGTTTTTT; CDR3 protein: CASSPPQEKLFF
clone size: few; D gene: -; J gene: TRBJ1-2; V gene: TRBV20-1; CDR3 DNA: TGCAGTGCTAGAGATAGGGCTGAAGCTAACTATGGCTACACCTTC; CDR3 protein: CSARDRAEANYGYTF
clone size: -; D gene: -; J gene: TRBJ1-1; V gene: TRBV29-1; CDR3 DNA: TGCAGCGTTGCCCAACCGGACGGCCTCACTGAAGCTTTCTTT; CDR3 protein: CSVAQPDGLTEAFF
clone size: few; D gene: TRBD2; J gene: TRBJ2-3; V gene: TRBV14; CDR3 DNA: TGTGCCAGCAGCCAAGAGCCCTTGCGCGGGACTAGCGGGAATACGCAGTATTTT; CDR3 protein: CASSQEPLRGTSGNTQYF
clone size: -; D gene: TRBD2; J gene: TRBJ2-5; V gene: TRBV3-1; CDR3 DNA: TGTGCCAGCAGCCCCCCGGGACTAGCGGGAGAAGGCGAGACCCAGTACTTC; CDR3 protein: CASSPPGLAGEGETQYF
clone size: -; D gene: -; J gene: TRBJ2-5; V gene: TRBV4-2; CDR3 DNA: TGTGCCAGCAGCCAAGACGAGACCCAGTACTTC; CDR3 protein: CASSQDETQYF
clone size: many; D gene: -; J gene: TRBJ1-1; V gene: TRBV7-4; CDR3 DNA: TGTGCCAGCAGCCCCCGGGACATGAACACTGAAGCTTTCTTT; CDR3 protein: CASSPRDMNTEAFF
clone size: -; D gene: TRBD1; J gene: TRBJ2-5; V gene: TRBV7-2; CDR3 DNA: TGTGCCAGCAGCTCATACAGGGGGCGCATGGCCCAGTACTTC; CDR3 protein: CASSSYRGRMAQYF
clone size: -; D gene: -; J gene: TRBJ2-5; V gene: TRBV6-5; CDR3 DNA: TGTGCCAGCAGTAATTTGGGTAGTTCGGAGACCCAGTACTTC; CDR3 protein: CASSNLGSSETQYF
clone size: -; D gene: -; J gene: TRBJ2-7; V gene: TRBV7-6; CDR3 DNA: TGTGCCAGCAGCTCGGGACGGAGATTAGACTACGAGCAGTACTTC; CDR3 protein: CASSSGRRLDYEQYF
clone size: -; D gene: TRBD1; J gene: TRBJ1-2; V gene: TRBV5-1; CDR3 DNA: TGCGCCAGCAGCTTGAGACAGGGGGTTTTGTATGGCTACACCTTC; CDR3 protein: CASSLRQGVLYGYTF
clone size: -; D gene: TRBD1; J gene: TRBJ2-6; V gene: TRBV5-1; CDR3 DNA: TGCGCCAGTTCAGCCGGGACAGGGTCTCCTGGGGCCAACGTCCTGACTTTC; CDR3 protein: CASSAGTGSPGANVLTF
clone size: once; D gene: TRBD1; J gene: TRBJ2-5; V gene: TRBV7-2; CDR3 DNA: TGTGCCAGCAGATCCCGCGCAACCGGGACAGAAGAGACCCAGTACTTC; CDR3 protein: CASRSRATGTEETQYF
clone size: -; D gene: -; J gene: TRBJ2-7; V gene: TRBV4-2; CDR3 DNA: TGTGCCAGCAGCCAAGACAGGGGTGGGCCCTACGAGCAGTACTTC; CDR3 protein: CASSQDRGGPYEQYF
clone size: -; D gene: -; J gene: TRBJ2-2; V gene: TRBV7-9; CDR3 DNA: TGTGCCAGCAGCCCTTGGGCAGGGTTGAACACCGGGGAGCTGTTTTTT; CDR3 protein: CASSPWAGLNTGELFF
clone size: -; D gene: -; J gene: TRBJ1-5; V gene: TRBV29-1; CDR3 DNA: TGCAGCGTGGCCGCGGGGAGGTATAATCAGCCCCAGCATTTT; CDR3 protein: CSVAAGRYNQPQHF
clone size: -; D gene: -; J gene: TRBJ2-7; V gene: TRBV30; CDR3 DNA: TGTGCCTGGAGCCATACCATCTACGAGCAGTACTTC; CDR3 protein: CAWSHTIYEQYF
clone size: -; D gene: TRBD2; J gene: TRBJ2-2; V gene: TRBV15; CDR3 DNA: TGTGCCACCAGCAGAGTGCGGGGGTACACCGGGGAGCTGTTTTTT; CDR3 protein: CATSRVRGYTGELFF
clone size: few; D gene: -; J gene: TRBJ1-5; V gene: TRBV3-1; CDR3 DNA: TGTGCCAGCAGCCAAGGGGGGCTGGGACTTCTAAATCAGCCCCAGCATTTT; CDR3 protein: CASSQGGLGLLNQPQHF
clone size: -; D gene: -; J gene: TRBJ2-7; V gene: TRBV4-1; CDR3 DNA: TGCGCCAGCAGCCAACAGGGGAACTACGAGCAGTACTTC; CDR3 protein: CASSQQGNYEQYF
clone size: -; D gene: -; J gene: TRBJ2-5; V gene: TRBV7-9; CDR3 DNA: TGTGCCAGCAGCCCTCTCCAGGGACCTCAAGGGGAGACCCAGTACTTC; CDR3 protein: CASSPLQGPQGETQYF
clone size: -; D gene: -; J gene: TRBJ1-2; V gene: TRBV7-9; CDR3 DNA: TGTGCCAGCAGCTTAGGGCACCTCTATGGCTACACCTTC; CDR3 protein: CASSLGHLYGYTF
clone size: many; D gene: TRBD1; J gene: TRBJ1-1; V gene: TRBV5-1; CDR3 DNA: TGCGCCAGCAGCTTACCCCTCGGGACAGTCCGCACTGAAGCTTTCTTT; CDR3 protein: CASSLPLGTVRTEAFF